A selection of T cell receptor beta chains follows, all from one sample in a study of blood T cell repertoires in COVID-19. The data were produced by immunoSEQ multiplex PCR, yet TCRdb's version contains in-frame clones alone and is incomplete. The sample holds some 250,000 clones, 85% to 90% seen once. The material sequenced was peripheral blood. The receptors were gathered from a woman between 35 and 50 years old who had recovered from COVID-19. CDR3s include the opening cysteine and the closing phenylalanine or tryptophan. Rows give clone size only sometimes, using once, few, many, or a class for an expanded clone.

j_call clone_size v_call cdr3_aa
TRBJ1-5 - TRBV6-1 CASSEQVGQPQHF
TRBJ2-3 - TRBV7-8 CATMQAGVVQATDTQYF
TRBJ2-6 - TRBV3-1/TRBV3-2 CASSQAEGTGANVLTF
TRBJ2-5 - TRBV11-2 CASGLAGGSQETQYF
TRBJ2-1 - TRBV28 CASSAPLAASYNEQFF
TRBJ2-7 - TRBV7-2 CASSHKIAGGGREQYF
TRBJ2-3 - TRBV27 CASSSTDRGGTDTQYF
TRBJ1-2 - TRBV14 CASSPRDRGFGYTF
TRBJ1-2 - TRBV27 CASSPPPGIYGYTF
TRBJ1-1 few TRBV28 CASSFVNMNTEAFF
TRBJ1-5 - TRBV6-6 CASRPGQGLNQPQHF
TRBJ2-1 few TRBV9 CASSQGAPGNEQFF
TRBJ2-3 - TRBV19 CATSVGLPTDTQYF
TRBJ1-5 - TRBV21-1 CASLSGGGQGGNQPQHF
TRBJ2-1 - TRBV3-1/TRBV3-2 CASSQDSETSGRATRDEQFF
TRBJ2-7 - TRBV3-1/TRBV3-2 CASSQGVGGGEQYF
TRBJ1-4 - TRBV6-6 CASSYGTGNEKLFF
TRBJ1-2 once TRBV2 CASSQGQNYGYTF
TRBJ2-6 - TRBV18 CASSPLRAGANVLTF
TRBJ2-1 once TRBV7-8 CASSSPGTWEQFF
TRBJ2-3 - TRBV11-2 CASSLAGGTDTQYF
TRBJ2-1 - TRBV19 CASSLRGGLAGYNEQFF
TRBJ2-3 - TRBV27 CATRGGDTQYF
TRBJ2-7 - TRBV5-6 CASSLWPGAYEQYF
TRBJ1-3 - TRBV4-3 CASSQDGSSGNTIYF
TRBJ1-2 - TRBV15 CATSRDLPSAGGYTF
TRBJ1-1 - TRBV7-2 CASSLLLMNTEAFF
TRBJ1-5 - TRBV5-1 CASSLWGTDDQPQHF
TRBJ1-1 - TRBV11-3 CASSLGRGNTEAFF
TRBJ2-2 - TRBV19 CASTPRGNTGELFF
TRBJ1-1 - TRBV19 CASNPQGGLAFF
TRBJ2-3 - TRBV27 CASSPPGTSGKAQYF
TRBJ2-4 - TRBV11-3 CASSPGTGGNIQYF
TRBJ2-2 - TRBV5-1 CASSPRGGERTGELFF
TRBJ1-5 - TRBV19 CASSTSGGSNQPQHF
TRBJ2-7 - TRBV3-1/TRBV3-2 CASSHPGDTTNDYEQYF
TRBJ1-1 once TRBV27 CASSLSTGTRVAEAFF
TRBJ1-1 - TRBV6-5 CASRRQGDTEAFF
TRBJ1-1 - TRBV5-1 CASSPGTGGRWTEAFF
TRBJ2-7 - TRBV6-4 CASRGWGYRTSCYSSYEQYF
TRBJ1-5 - TRBV3-1/TRBV3-2 CASSQGDSHQPQHF
TRBJ2-3 - TRBV19 CASSAQPDAAQYF
TRBJ1-1 - TRBV7-3 CASSPIPRQALNTEAFF
TRBJ2-1 - TRBV5-6 CASSGTSGRARNEQFF
TRBJ2-5 few TRBV6-1 CASSERYRVQETQYF
TRBJ1-5 few TRBV5-4 CASMAGTDSNQPQHF
TRBJ2-2 few TRBV3-1/TRBV3-2 CASSQVTGPDTGELFF
TRBJ2-1 once TRBV2 CASVVGLASHEQFF
TRBJ2-6 - TRBV28 CASSSHSGANVLTF
TRBJ1-5 - TRBV4-2 CASSQEMGHNQPQHF
TRBJ2-1 - TRBV11-3 CASSLGLAGGPNEQFF
TRBJ2-1 - TRBV6-2/TRBV6-3 CASSRLAGGPAEQFF
TRBJ2-7 - TRBV7-9 CASSQGGGLSYEQYF